A selection of T cell receptor beta chains follows, all from one sample in a study of CD8+ T cells in alopecia areata. Sequencing used immunoSEQ multiplex PCR; TCRdb keeps in-frame clones, though not all of them. The repertoire holds some 150,000 clones, with about 60% as singletons. Sequenced here: CD4+ T cells sorted from blood, sampled at week 0. These receptors were obtained from a human donor with alopecia areata. Each CDR3 is given with its conserved first and last residue. The order of the fields is D gene, J gene, V gene, clone size, CDR3 protein, CDR3 DNA. A D gene is named only where the DNA matches it firmly. A row's size may be missing; if present it is once, few, many or a size class.

>.|TRBJ2-1|TRBV6-5|.
CASSYSGTHNEQFF
TGTGCCAGCAGTTACTCCGGGACCCACAATGAGCAGTTCTTC
>TRBD1|TRBJ2-1|TRBV9|.
CASSVAQGGQYEQFF
TGTGCCAGCAGCGTAGCACAGGGGGGCCAATATGAGCAGTTCTTC
>.|TRBJ1-6|TRBV19|.
CASGSGAGGSPLHF
TGTGCCAGTGGATCGGGGGCCGGAGGTTCACCCCTCCACTTT
>.|TRBJ2-7|TRBV11-3|.
CASSLGVQGGYEQYF
TGTGCCAGCAGCTTAGGAGTTCAGGGTGGTTACGAGCAGTACTTC
>TRBD1|TRBJ2-5|TRBV2|few
CASHRDRDENQYF
TGTGCCAGCCATCGGGACAGGGATGAGAACCAGTACTTC
>.|TRBJ1-2|TRBV15|.
CATSARQTNYGYTF
TGTGCCACCAGCGCCAGGCAGACAAACTATGGCTACACCTTC
>.|TRBJ2-5|TRBV6-5|few
CASSWGRETQYF
TGTGCCAGCAGTTGGGGTCGGGAGACCCAGTACTTC
>TRBD2|TRBJ2-1|TRBV5-4|few
CASSPGTSGGRSYNEQFF
TGTGCCAGCAGCCCCGGGACTAGCGGGGGCCGCTCCTACAATGAGCAGTTCTTC
>TRBD2|TRBJ2-3|TRBV9|few
CASSVSMSGGGGTQYF
TGTGCCAGCAGCGTATCGATGAGCGGGGGTGGTGGTACGCAGTATTTT
>TRBD2|TRBJ2-5|TRBV7-2|.
CASSNIAGARETQYF
TGTGCCAGCAGCAACATAGCGGGGGCGAGGGAGACCCAGTACTTC
>TRBD1|TRBJ2-4|TRBV6-5|.
CASRQGNIQYF
TGTGCCAGCCGACAGGGCAACATTCAGTACTTC
>.|TRBJ1-5|TRBV2|.
CASSNDHLFNQPQHF
TGTGCCAGCAGTAACGACCACCTATTCAATCAGCCCCAGCATTTT
>TRBD2|TRBJ2-3|TRBV10-3|few
CAISELRGSTDTQYF
TGTGCCATCAGTGAATTGCGGGGGAGCACAGATACGCAGTATTTT
>.|TRBJ1-1|TRBV11-2|.
CASSLTGTQNTKNTEAFF
TGTGCCAGCAGCTTGACCGGGACCCAGAATACAAAGAACACTGAAGCTTTCTTT
>.|TRBJ1-4|TRBV5-6|.
CASSLIAGKKLFF
TGTGCCAGCAGCTTGATAGCAGGAAAAAAACTGTTTTTT
>TRBD1|TRBJ1-4|TRBV5-6|once
CASSTDRAGKLFF
TGTGCCAGCAGCACGGACAGGGCTGGGAAACTGTTTTTT
>.|TRBJ1-2|TRBV25-1|many
CASSEAASTSYGYTF
TGTGCCAGCAGTGAGGCGGCCAGCACGTCCTATGGCTACACCTTC
>.|TRBJ1-6|TRBV4-3|few
CASSQDYNSPLHF
TGCGCCAGCAGCCAAGATTATAATTCACCCCTCCACTTT
>.|TRBJ1-1|TRBV6-5|few
CASSYSHRQESEAFF
TGTGCCAGCAGTTACTCCCACCGACAGGAGTCTGAAGCTTTCTTT
>TRBD1|TRBJ1-1|TRBV2|few
CATRQGAGTEAFF
TGTGCCACTCGACAGGGGGCAGGCACTGAAGCTTTCTTT
>TRBD1|TRBJ1-6|TRBV5-1|.
CASSLGQGNSPLHF
TGCGCCAGCAGCTTGGGACAGGGAAATTCACCCCTCCACTTT
>.|TRBJ2-6|TRBV2|once
CASMGVRVANVLTF
TGTGCCAGCATGGGGGTGCGGGTGGCCAACGTCCTGACTTTC
>.|TRBJ1-2|TRBV4-1|.
CASSPSPGTVTNYGYTF
TGCGCCAGCAGCCCGTCTCCCGGGACGGTCACTAACTATGGCTACACCTTC
>.|TRBJ1-1|TRBV7-2|few
CASSPGGSNTEAFF
TGTGCCAGCAGCCCCGGGGGGTCGAACACTGAAGCTTTCTTT
>TRBD2|TRBJ2-1|TRBV9|few
CASSVGTSGLMDEQFF
TGTGCCAGCAGCGTCGGGACTAGCGGACTTATGGATGAGCAGTTCTTC
>TRBD2|TRBJ2-1|TRBV30|.
CAWSRARLAGGSSYNEQFF
TGTGCCTGGAGTCGCGCTCGGCTAGCGGGGGGCTCTTCCTACAATGAGCAGTTCTTC
>TRBD2|TRBJ2-5|TRBV5-1|few
CASSLSRGGGAFQETQYF
TGCGCCAGCAGCTTGTCGCGAGGCGGGGGAGCCTTCCAAGAGACCCAGTACTTC